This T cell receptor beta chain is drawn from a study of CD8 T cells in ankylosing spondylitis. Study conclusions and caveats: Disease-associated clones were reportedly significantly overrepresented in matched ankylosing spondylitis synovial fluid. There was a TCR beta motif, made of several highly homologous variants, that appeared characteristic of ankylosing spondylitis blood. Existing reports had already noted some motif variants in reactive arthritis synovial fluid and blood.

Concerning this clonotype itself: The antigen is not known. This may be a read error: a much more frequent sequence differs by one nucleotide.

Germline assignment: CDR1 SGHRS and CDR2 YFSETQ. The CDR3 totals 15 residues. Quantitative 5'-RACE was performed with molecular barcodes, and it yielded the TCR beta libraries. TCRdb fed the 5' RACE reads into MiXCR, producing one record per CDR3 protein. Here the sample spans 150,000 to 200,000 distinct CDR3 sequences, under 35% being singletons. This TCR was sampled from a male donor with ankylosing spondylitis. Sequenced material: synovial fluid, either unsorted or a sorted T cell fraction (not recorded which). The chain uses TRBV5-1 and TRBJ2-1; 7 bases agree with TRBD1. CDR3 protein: CASCTGTATYKEQFF. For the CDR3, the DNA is TGCGCCAGCTGTACCGGGACAGCCACCTACAAAGAGCAGTTCTTC. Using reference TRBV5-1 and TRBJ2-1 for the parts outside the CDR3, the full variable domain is KAGVTQTPRYLIKTRGQQVTLSCSPISGHRSVSWYQQTPGQGLQFLFEYFSETQRNKGNFPGRFSGRQFSNSRSEMNVSTLELGDSALYLCASCTGTATYKEQFFGPGTRLTVL.